The present entry profiles one TCR beta chain with its context. The antigen remains unidentified. The CDR3 has 18 amino acids. Germline V CDR1 and CDR2: LNHDA, SQIVND (reference sequence). V shed 3 bases and J 2 bases; nucleotides not matched to a gene: 11. Time point given: baseline, week 1 (first vaccination visit). Treatment here: pre-vaccination baseline after standard-of-care therapy. This table comes from immunoSEQ multiplex PCR, and its TCRdb copy is limited to in-frame clones, with some not included. Of fewer than 100,000 clones listed, roughly 90% are singletons. This specimen comes from a study of a mutant IDH1 vaccine in newly diagnosed glioma. About the research overall: Receipt of radiotherapy, temozolomide, or both preceded the study, and most received both. General study findings and limits: Vaccine-induced immune responses occurred in roughly 94% of patients.

V is TRBV19 and J is TRBJ1-5; TRBD1 matches at 9 bases. The TCR was taken from a woman aged 50 to 60 with glioma. The specimen was PBMCs, collected from a glioma patient treated with radiotherapy, temozolomide or both. CDR3 sequence reads: CASSIPGQGGSGNQPQHF. The CDR3 nucleotides are TGTGCCAGTAGTATTCCGGGACAGGGAGGGAGTGGCAATCAGCCCCAGCATTTT. The variable domain in full, completed from reference TRBV19 and TRBJ1-5, reads DGGITQSPKYLFRKEGQNVTLSCEQNLNHDAMYWYRQDPGQGLRLIYYSQIVNDFQKGDIAEGYSVSREKKESFPLTVTSAQKNPTAFYLCASSIPGQGGSGNQPQHFGDGTRLSIL.